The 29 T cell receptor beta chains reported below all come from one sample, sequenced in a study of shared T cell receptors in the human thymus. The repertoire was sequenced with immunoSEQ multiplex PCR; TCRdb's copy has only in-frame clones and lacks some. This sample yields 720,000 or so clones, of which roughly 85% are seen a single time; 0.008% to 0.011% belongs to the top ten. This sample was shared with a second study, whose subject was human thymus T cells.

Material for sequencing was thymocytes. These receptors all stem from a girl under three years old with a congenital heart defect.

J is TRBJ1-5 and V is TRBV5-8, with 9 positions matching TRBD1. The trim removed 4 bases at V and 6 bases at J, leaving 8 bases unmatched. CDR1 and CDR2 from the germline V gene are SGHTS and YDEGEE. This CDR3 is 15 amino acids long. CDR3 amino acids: CASSHGQGRFQPQHF. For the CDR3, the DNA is TGTGCCAGCAGCCACGGACAGGGGAGGTTTCAGCCCCAGCATTTT.

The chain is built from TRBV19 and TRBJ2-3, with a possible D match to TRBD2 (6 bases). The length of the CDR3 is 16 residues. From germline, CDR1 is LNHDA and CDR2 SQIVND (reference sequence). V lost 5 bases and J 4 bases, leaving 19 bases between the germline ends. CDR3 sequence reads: CASSVPGTGEADTQYF. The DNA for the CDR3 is TGTGCCAGTAGTGTACCCGGGACGGGGGAAGCAGATACGCAGTATTTT.

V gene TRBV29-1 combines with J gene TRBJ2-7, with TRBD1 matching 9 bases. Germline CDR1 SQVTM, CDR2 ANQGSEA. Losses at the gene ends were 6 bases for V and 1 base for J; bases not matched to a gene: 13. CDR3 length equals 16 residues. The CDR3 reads CSVKGPGQGVSYEQYF. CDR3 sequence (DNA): TGCAGCGTCAAGGGACCGGGACAGGGAGTTTCCTACGAGCAGTACTTC.

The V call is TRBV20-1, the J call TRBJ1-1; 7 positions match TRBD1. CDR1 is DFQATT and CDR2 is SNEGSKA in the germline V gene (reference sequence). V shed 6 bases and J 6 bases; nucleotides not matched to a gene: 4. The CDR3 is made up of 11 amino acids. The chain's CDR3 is CSAVTGAEAFF. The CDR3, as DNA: TGCAGTGCGGTTACAGGGGCTGAAGCTTTCTTT.

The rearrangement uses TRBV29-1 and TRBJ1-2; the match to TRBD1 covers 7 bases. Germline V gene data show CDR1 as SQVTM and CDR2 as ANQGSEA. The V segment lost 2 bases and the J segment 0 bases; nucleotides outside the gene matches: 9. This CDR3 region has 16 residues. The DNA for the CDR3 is TGCAGCGTTGAACCGGGACAGCCGATTTCTAACTATGGCTACACCTTC. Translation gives CSVEPGQPISNYGYTF.

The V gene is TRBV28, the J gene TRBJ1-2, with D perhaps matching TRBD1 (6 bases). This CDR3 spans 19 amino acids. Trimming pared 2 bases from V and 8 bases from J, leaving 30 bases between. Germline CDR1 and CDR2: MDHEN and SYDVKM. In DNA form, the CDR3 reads TGTGCCAGCAGTTTAAATTTTGGGCTAACGAGCGGACAGCGAATGGGCTACACCTTC. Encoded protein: CASSLNFGLTSGQRMGYTF.

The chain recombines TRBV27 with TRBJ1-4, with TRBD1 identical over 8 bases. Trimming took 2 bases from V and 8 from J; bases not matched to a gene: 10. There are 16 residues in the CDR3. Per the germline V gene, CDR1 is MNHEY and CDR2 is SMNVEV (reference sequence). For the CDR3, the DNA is TGTGCCAGCAGTTTAAACCCGGACAGGGTGAGCGAAAAACTGTTTTTT. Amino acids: CASSLNPDRVSEKLFF.

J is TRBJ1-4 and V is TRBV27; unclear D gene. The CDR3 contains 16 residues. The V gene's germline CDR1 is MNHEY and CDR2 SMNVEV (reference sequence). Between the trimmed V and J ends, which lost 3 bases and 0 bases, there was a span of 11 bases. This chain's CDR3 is CASSFFGRATNEKLFF. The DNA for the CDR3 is TGTGCCAGCAGTTTCTTTGGGAGGGCAACTAATGAAAAACTGTTTTTT.

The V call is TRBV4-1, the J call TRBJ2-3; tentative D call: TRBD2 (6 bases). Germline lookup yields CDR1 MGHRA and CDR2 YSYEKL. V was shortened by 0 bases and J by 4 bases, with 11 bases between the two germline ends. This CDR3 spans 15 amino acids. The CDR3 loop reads CASSQDRGNPDTQYF. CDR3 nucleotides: TGCGCCAGCAGCCAAGATCGCGGGAACCCAGATACGCAGTATTTT.

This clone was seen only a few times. The CDR3 sequence is CASSLSTSGGAGKVLQFF. In DNA, the CDR3 is TGTGCCAGCAGTTTATCCACTTCGGGGGGGGCAGGCAAGGTGTTGCAGTTCTTC. The rearrangement uses TRBV27 and TRBJ2-1; 8 bases match TRBD2. The V and J ends lost 0 bases and 12 bases, in that order; junction bases with no gene match: 19. Germline V lookup: CDR1 MNHEY, CDR2 SMNVEV (reference sequence). The CDR3 sequence is 18 residues long.

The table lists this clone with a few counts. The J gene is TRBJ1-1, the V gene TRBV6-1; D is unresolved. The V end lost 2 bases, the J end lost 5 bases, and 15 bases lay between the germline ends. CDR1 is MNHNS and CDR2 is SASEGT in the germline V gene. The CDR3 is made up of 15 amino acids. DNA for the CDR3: TGTGCCAGCAGTGAAATCCCCGGCGGGTGGACTGAAGCTTTCTTT. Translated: CASSEIPGGWTEAFF.

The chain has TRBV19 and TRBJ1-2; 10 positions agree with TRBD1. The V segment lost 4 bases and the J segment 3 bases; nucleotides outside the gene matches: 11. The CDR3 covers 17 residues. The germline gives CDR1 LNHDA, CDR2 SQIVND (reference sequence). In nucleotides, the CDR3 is TGTGCCAGTAGTACCAAAGGGACAGGGGAGGAATACTATGGCTACACCTTC. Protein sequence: CASSTKGTGEEYYGYTF. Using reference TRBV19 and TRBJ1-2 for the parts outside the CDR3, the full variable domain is DGGITQSPKYLFRKEGQNVTLSCEQNLNHDAMYWYRQDPGQGLRLIYYSQIVNDFQKGDIAEGYSVSREKKESFPLTVTSAQKNPTAFYLCASSTKGTGEEYYGYTFGSGTRLTVV.

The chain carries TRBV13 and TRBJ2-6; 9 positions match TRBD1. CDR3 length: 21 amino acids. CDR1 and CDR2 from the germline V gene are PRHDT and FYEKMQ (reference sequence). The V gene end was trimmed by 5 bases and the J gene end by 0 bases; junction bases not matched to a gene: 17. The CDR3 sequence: CASSPPPTSGQGNSGANVLTF. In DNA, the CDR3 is TGTGCCAGCAGCCCTCCCCCCACGTCGGGACAGGGAAACTCTGGGGCCAACGTCCTGACTTTC. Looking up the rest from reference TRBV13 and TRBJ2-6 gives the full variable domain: AAGVIQSPRHLIKEKRETATLKCYPIPRHDTVYWYQQGPGQDPQFLISFYEKMQSDKGSIPDRFSAQQFSDYHSELNMSSLELGDSALYFCASSPPPTSGQGNSGANVLTFGAGSRLTVL.

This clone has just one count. CDR3 DNA: TGTGCCAGCACCCCTTCAGGGAGGGATGGCTACACCTTC. Translating gives CASTPSGRDGYTF. The J gene is TRBJ1-2, the V gene TRBV7-2; maybe TRBD1 (5 bases). The CDR3 consists of 13 residues. V was shortened by 7 bases and J by 6 bases, with 15 bases between the two germline ends. Germline V lookup: CDR1 SGHTA, CDR2 FQGNSA. The full variable domain, with the rest looked up from reference TRBV7-2 and TRBJ1-2, is GAGVSQSPSNKVTEKGKDVELRCDPISGHTALYWYRQSLGQGLEFLIYFQGNSAPDKSGLPSDRFSAERTGGSVSTLTIQRTQQEDSAVYLCASTPSGRDGYTFGSGTRLTVV.

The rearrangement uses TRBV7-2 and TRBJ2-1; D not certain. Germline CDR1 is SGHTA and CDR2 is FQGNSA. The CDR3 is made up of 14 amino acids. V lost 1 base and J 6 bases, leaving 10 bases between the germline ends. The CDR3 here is CASSLGSPPNEQFF. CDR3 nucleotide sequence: TGTGCCAGCAGCTTAGGAAGCCCCCCCAATGAGCAGTTCTTC.

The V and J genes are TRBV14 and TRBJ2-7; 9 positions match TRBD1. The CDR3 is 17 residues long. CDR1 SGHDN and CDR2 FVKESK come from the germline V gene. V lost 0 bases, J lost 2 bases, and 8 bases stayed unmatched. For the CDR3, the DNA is TGTGCCAGCAGCCAAGACCAGGGACAGGGTGGCCCCTACGAGCAGTACTTC. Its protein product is CASSQDQGQGGPYEQYF.

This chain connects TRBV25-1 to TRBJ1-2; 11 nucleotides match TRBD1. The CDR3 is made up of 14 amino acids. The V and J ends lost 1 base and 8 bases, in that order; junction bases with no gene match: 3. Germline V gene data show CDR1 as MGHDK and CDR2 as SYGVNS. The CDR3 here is CASSELGTGGGYTF. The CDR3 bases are TGTGCCAGCAGTGAATTGGGGACAGGGGGGGGCTACACCTTC.

The CDR3 DNA reads as TGTGCCAGCACCCCCCTGGGATTTGGGACTGACTACGAGCAGTACTTC. It yields the protein CASTPLGFGTDYEQYF. The chain is built from TRBV7-8 and TRBJ2-7; D perhaps matches TRBD2 (6 bases). Trimming removed 7 bases at V and 3 bases at J, with 22 bases between. CDR1 SGHVS and CDR2 FQNEAQ come from the germline V gene. The CDR3 contains 16 residues.

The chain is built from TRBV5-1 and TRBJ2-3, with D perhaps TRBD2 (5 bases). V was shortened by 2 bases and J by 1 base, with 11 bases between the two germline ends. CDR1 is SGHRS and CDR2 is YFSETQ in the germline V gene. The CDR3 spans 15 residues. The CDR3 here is CASSLIARGTDTQYF. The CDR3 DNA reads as TGCGCCAGCAGCTTAATAGCGAGAGGCACAGATACGCAGTATTTT.

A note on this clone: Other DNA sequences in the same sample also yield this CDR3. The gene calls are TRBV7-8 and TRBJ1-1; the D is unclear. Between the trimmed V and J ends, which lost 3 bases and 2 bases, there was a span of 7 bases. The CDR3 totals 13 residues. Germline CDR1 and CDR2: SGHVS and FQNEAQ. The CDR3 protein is CASSLRRNTEAFF. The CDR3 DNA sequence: TGTGCCAGCAGCTTGCGTCGAAACACTGAAGCTTTCTTT.

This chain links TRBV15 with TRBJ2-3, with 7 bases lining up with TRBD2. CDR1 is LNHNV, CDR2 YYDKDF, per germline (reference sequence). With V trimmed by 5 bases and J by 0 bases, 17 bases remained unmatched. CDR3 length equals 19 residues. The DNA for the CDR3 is TGTGCCACCAGCTTCAGCGGGGCCTGCGGGGACCCTAGCACAGATACGCAGTATTTT. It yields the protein CATSFSGACGDPSTDTQYF. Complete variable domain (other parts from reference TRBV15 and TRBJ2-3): DAMVIQNPRYQVTQFGKPVTLSCSQTLNHNVMYWYQQKSSQAPKLLFHYYDKDFNNEADTPDNFQSRRPNTSFCFLDIRSPGLGDTAMYLCATSFSGACGDPSTDTQYFGPGTRLTVL.

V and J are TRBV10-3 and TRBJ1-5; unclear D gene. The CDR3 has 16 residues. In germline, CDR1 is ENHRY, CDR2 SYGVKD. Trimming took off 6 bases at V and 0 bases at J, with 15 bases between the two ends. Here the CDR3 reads CAISPSGTYSNQPQHF. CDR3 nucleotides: TGTGCCATCAGCCCCTCAGGCACTTATAGCAATCAGCCCCAGCATTTT.

The CDR3 DNA sequence: TGTGCCAGCAGTTTTGCGGGGGGCCCCTACAATGAGCAGTTCTTC. It encodes CASSFAGGPYNEQFF. J is TRBJ2-1 and V is TRBV27, with 8 bases aligning to TRBD2. The V and J ends lost 3 bases and 2 bases, in that order; junction bases with no gene match: 3. Germline V gene data show CDR1 as MNHEY and CDR2 as SMNVEV (reference sequence). The CDR3 contains 15 residues.

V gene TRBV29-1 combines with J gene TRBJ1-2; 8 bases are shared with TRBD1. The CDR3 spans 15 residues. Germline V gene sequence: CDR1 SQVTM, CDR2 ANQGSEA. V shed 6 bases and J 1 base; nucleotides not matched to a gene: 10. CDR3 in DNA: TGCAGCGTCGGACCCGGGACAGGCGGTAACTATGGCTACACCTTC. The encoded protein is CSVGPGTGGNYGYTF.

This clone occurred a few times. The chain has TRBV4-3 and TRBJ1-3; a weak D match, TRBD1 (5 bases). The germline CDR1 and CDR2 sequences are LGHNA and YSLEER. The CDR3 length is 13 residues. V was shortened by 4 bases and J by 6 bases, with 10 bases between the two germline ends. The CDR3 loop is CASSPGRENTIYF. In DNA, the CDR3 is TGCGCCAGCAGCCCAGGGCGGGAAAACACCATATATTTT.

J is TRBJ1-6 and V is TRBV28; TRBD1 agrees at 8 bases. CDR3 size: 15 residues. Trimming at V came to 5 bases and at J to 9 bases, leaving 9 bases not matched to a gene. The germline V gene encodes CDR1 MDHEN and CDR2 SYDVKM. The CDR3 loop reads CASSNTTGDGSPLHF. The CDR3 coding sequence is TGTGCCAGCAGTAACACGACAGGGGATGGTTCACCCCTCCACTTT.

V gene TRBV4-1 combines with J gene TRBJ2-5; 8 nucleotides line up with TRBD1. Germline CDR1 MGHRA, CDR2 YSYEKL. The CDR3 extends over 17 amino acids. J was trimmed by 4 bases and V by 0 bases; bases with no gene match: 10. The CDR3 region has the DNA TGCGCCAGCAGCCAAGAAACCCCAGGGGGCAGGGCAGAGACCCAGTACTTC. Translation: CASSQETPGGRAETQYF.

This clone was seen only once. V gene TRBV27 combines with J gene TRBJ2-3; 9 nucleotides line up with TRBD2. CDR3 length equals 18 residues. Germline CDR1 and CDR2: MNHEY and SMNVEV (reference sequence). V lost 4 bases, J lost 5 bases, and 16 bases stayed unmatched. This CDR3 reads CASSWGRGGGARGDTQYF. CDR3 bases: TGTGCCAGCAGTTGGGGTCGCGGCGGGGGGGCTCGCGGAGATACGCAGTATTTT.

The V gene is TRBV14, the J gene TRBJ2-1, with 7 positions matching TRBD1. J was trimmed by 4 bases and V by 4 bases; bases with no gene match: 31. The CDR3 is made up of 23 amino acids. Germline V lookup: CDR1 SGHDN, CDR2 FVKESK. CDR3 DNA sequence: TGTGCCAGCAGCCGGCTTAACGGGACAGAAAAGATTTTTGGGCCTTCTAATTACAATGAGCAGTTCTTC. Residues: CASSRLNGTEKIFGPSNYNEQFF. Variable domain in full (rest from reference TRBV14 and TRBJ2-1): EAGVTQFPSHSVIEKGQTVTLRCDPISGHDNLYWYRRVMGKEIKFLLHFVKESKQDESGMPNNRFLAERTGGTYSTLKVQPAELEDSGVYFCASSRLNGTEKIFGPSNYNEQFFGPGTRLTVL.